These 30 T cell receptor beta chains were sequenced from one sample in a study of blood T cells in healthy people across ages. The use of a sample-barcoded 5' primer and a J-beta primer mix characterized a second PCR of about 7 to 12 cycles. Using its own MiXCR run on the 5' RACE reads, TCRdb lists one record per CDR3 protein. Of hundreds of thousands of distinct CDR3 sequences listed, approximately 30% are singletons. Sequencing was performed on blood. These receptors all stem from an elderly woman in good health.

This clonotype occurred many times. The CDR3 DNA is TGTGCCATCAGTGACAGTTCAGGGGGCAATGAGCAGTTCTTC. Translating it yields CAISDSSGGNEQFF. V usage is TRBV10-3 and J usage is TRBJ2-1; 7 bases fit TRBD1. CDR1 is ENHRY and CDR2 is SYGVKD in the germline V gene. Trimming at V came to 3 bases and at J to 6 bases, leaving 5 bases not matched to a gene. The CDR3 has 14 amino acids.

V gene TRBV20-1 combines with J gene TRBJ2-2, with D perhaps matching TRBD1 (5 bases). Per germline, CDR1 DFQATT and CDR2 SNEGSKA (reference sequence). V was trimmed by 6 bases and J by 1 base, leaving 12 bases between them. The CDR3 length is 14 residues. The CDR3: CSAHSRGNTGELFF. CDR3 bases: TGCAGTGCACATAGTAGGGGGAACACCGGGGAGCTGTTTTTT.

The chain has TRBV6-1 and TRBJ1-1; no clear D gene. The CDR3 contains 14 residues. Germline lookup yields CDR1 MNHNS and CDR2 SASEGT. V lost 8 bases and J lost 0, with 13 bases in between. CDR3: CASEKVRLNTEAFF. The CDR3 DNA follows: TGTGCCAGCGAGAAGGTACGGTTGAACACTGAAGCTTTCTTT.

In this sample, this clonotype turned up a few times. With a much larger clone just one base away, this may be a read error. The chain carries TRBV10-3 and TRBJ2-1, with 7 bases matching TRBD2. Germline V lookup: CDR1 ENHRY, CDR2 SYGVKD. The CDR3 runs to 15 residues. This CDR3 reads CAISESRGNYSEQFF. CDR3 nucleotides: TGTGCCATCAGTGAGTCGCGGGGGAACTACAGTGAGCAGTTCTTC.

This clonotype was counted many times. This chain uses TRBV20-1 with TRBJ2-3; 8 positions agree with TRBD2. The CDR3 covers 14 residues. Per the germline V gene, CDR1 is DFQATT and CDR2 is SNEGSKA (reference sequence). The V and J ends lost 3 bases and 2 bases, in that order; junction bases with no gene match: 4. The CDR3 DNA is TGCAGTGCTAGGCAGCGGGGGTACACAGATACGCAGTATTTT. This sequence encodes CSARQRGYTDTQYF.

This clonotype was detected many times. The chain is built from TRBV11-2 and TRBJ2-7; D is unclear. CDR3 length: 14 residues. V was trimmed by 4 bases and J by 3 bases, leaving 13 bases between them. Germline assignment: CDR1 SGHAT and CDR2 FQNNGV. This CDR3 reads CASSYEVSFYEQYF. The CDR3 DNA sequence: TGTGCCAGCAGCTACGAGGTCAGCTTCTACGAGCAGTACTTC. Drawing the rest from reference TRBV11-2 and TRBJ2-7, the complete variable domain is EAGVAQSPRYKIIEKRQSVAFWCNPISGHATLYWYQQILGQGPKLLIQFQNNGVVDDSQLPKDRFSAERLKGVDSTLKIQPAKLEDSAVYLCASSYEVSFYEQYFGPGTRLTVT.

This clonotype was observed a single time. The V and J genes are TRBV5-1 and TRBJ2-1; D unclear. The CDR3 runs 18 residues. Germline assignment: CDR1 SGHRS and CDR2 YFSETQ. The V end lost 4 bases, the J end lost 3 bases, and 23 bases lay between the germline ends. The CDR3 region has the DNA TGCGCCAGCAGCCCCAGACCACCGACCCTCCCGGACTACAATGAGCAGTTCTTC. It encodes CASSPRPPTLPDYNEQFF.

This chain uses TRBV7-9 with TRBJ2-7; D is possibly TRBD1 (6 bases). Germline CDR1 SEHNR, CDR2 FQNEAQ (reference sequence). The V end lost 4 bases, the J end lost 8 bases, and 15 bases lay between the germline ends. This CDR3 comprises 13 residues. This chain's CDR3 is CASSSSGEYKQYF. In DNA, the CDR3 is TGTGCCAGCAGCTCATCAGGGGAGTACAAGCAGTACTTC.

This clonotype was observed many times. The rearrangement joins TRBV6-5 to TRBJ2-1; tentatively, D is TRBD1 or TRBD2 (6 bases each). V lost 2 bases to trimming and J lost 2 bases, with 10 bases between them. The CDR3 sequence is 15 residues long. Germline CDR1 is MNHEY and CDR2 is SVGAGI. The CDR3 spells CASSYRGPPYNEQFF. The CDR3 nucleotides read TGTGCCAGCAGTTACCGGGGGCCTCCCTACAATGAGCAGTTCTTC.

The chain joins TRBV20-1 to TRBJ1-5, with 8 bases lining up with TRBD1. This CDR3 region has 17 residues. Germline CDR1 reads DFQATT; CDR2 reads SNEGSKA (reference sequence). V dropped 3 bases and J dropped 0; count of bases not matched to a gene: 10. The CDR3 DNA reads as TGCAGTGCTAGCCACGGGACAGGCTTCTCTAGCAATCAGCCCCAGCATTTT. Its translation is CSASHGTGFSSNQPQHF.

In this sample, this clonotype turned up many times. V gene TRBV20-1 combines with J gene TRBJ1-2; D is perhaps TRBD1 (6 bases). V was pared by 1 base and J by 3 bases, with 9 bases between. Germline V gene data show CDR1 as DFQATT and CDR2 as SNEGSKA (reference sequence). This CDR3 has 13 amino acids. Here the CDR3 reads CSARVGQDYGYTF. The CDR3 nucleotides read TGCAGTGCTAGAGTGGGACAAGACTATGGCTACACCTTC.

This chain uses TRBV28 with TRBJ1-1; D possibly corresponds to TRBD1 (5 bases). V lost 3 bases and J lost 7, with 12 bases in between. This CDR3 has 13 amino acids. The germline CDR1 and CDR2 sequences are MDHEN and SYDVKM. This CDR3 is CASSLEGVNEAFF. In DNA, the CDR3 is TGTGCCAGCAGTTTGGAAGGGGTGAATGAAGCTTTCTTT.

The chain employs TRBV6-2 or TRBV6-3 and TRBJ1-1; D may be TRBD1 (5 bases). V was trimmed by 5 bases and J by 1 base, leaving 29 bases between them. Germline V gives CDR1 MNHEY, CDR2 SVGEGT. There are 20 residues in the CDR3. The CDR3 DNA reads as TGTGCCAGCAGTCCCAGGGTTGGCAAACCCTCTTCACGCTGGAACACTGAAGCTTTCTTT. Amino acids: CASSPRVGKPSSRWNTEAFF.

With regard to this clonotype: Just one base apart from a much larger clone, this may be a read error. CDR3 sequence reads: CSVSPGTSGADTQYF. CDR3 DNA sequence: TGCAGTGTTAGTCCTGGGACTAGCGGGGCAGATACGCAGTATTTT. The chain carries TRBV20-1 and TRBJ2-3; TRBD2 agrees at 13 bases. The CDR3 is 15 residues long. The ends lost 7 bases at V and 4 bases at J; junction bases unmatched: 8. Germline-derived CDR1 and CDR2 are DFQATT and SNEGSKA (reference sequence).

This clonotype was detected only a few times. This could be a read error, since a much larger clone is one nucleotide away. The J gene is TRBJ2-1, the V gene TRBV4-2; TRBD2 aligns across 10 bases. The end of the DNA fits TRBJ2-7 better, so the J call may be wrong. Germline V gene lookup returns CDR1 LGHNA and CDR2 YNFKEQ. The CDR3 runs to 19 residues. CDR3 amino acids: CASSQERTSGVSSYNEQYF. DNA of the CDR3: TGTGCCAGCAGCCAAGAGAGAACTAGCGGGGTTAGCTCCTACAATGAGCAGTACTTC.

This clonotype was recorded a few times. V is TRBV6-1 and J is TRBJ1-3; unclear D gene. From germline, CDR1 is MNHNS and CDR2 SASEGT. There are 15 residues in the CDR3. V shed 3 bases and J shed 2 bases, with 11 bases lying between them. The CDR3 protein is CASSDEPRAGNTIYF. The CDR3 nucleotides read TGTGCCAGCAGTGACGAACCCCGAGCTGGAAACACCATATATTTT.

This clonotype was picked up one time. A read error may be the cause here, since a much bigger clone is one base away. The chain is built from TRBV11-2 and TRBJ2-1; tentatively, D is TRBD1 (6 bases). The germline V gene encodes CDR1 SGHAT and CDR2 FQNNGV. Trimming shortened V by 11 bases and J by 7 bases, and 24 bases separated the two germline ends. This CDR3 has 15 amino acids. The DNA for the CDR3 is TGTGCCGTTCAACTTAGGCAGGGGACGCGGAATGAGCAGTTCTTC. Protein sequence: CAVQLRQGTRNEQFF.

This clonotype was detected a few times. The rearrangement uses TRBV7-3 and TRBJ1-1; 7 positions match TRBD1. V shed 5 bases and J 4 bases; nucleotides not matched to a gene: 7. The CDR3 length is 14 residues. Germline CDR1 and CDR2: SGHTA and FQGTGA. CDR3 amino acids: CASSADRVSTEAFF. In DNA form, the CDR3 reads TGTGCCAGCAGCGCAGACAGGGTCAGCACTGAAGCTTTCTTT. Full variable domain (missing parts from reference TRBV7-3 and TRBJ1-1): GAGVSQTPSNKVTEKGKYVELRCDPISGHTALYWYRQSLGQGPEFLIYFQGTGAADDSGLPNDRFFAVRPEGSVSTLKIQRTERGDSAVYLCASSADRVSTEAFFGQGTRLTVV.

The chain uses TRBV20-1 and TRBJ2-7; 9 nucleotides line up with TRBD2. The last part of the DNA fits TRBJ2-5 better; the J call may be wrong. Germline assignment: CDR1 DFQATT and CDR2 SNEGSKA (reference sequence). The length of the CDR3 is 13 residues. In DNA form, the CDR3 reads TGCAGTGCTAGAGTTAGCGGGAGCGAGACCCAGTACTTC. Translating it yields CSARVSGSETQYF.

This clonotype has a count of ten or more. The chain couples TRBV30 to TRBJ2-3; D is tentatively TRBD1 or TRBD2 (5 bases each). With 3 bases removed from V and 8 bases from J, the gap between germline ends came to 18 bases. The CDR3 runs 14 residues. Germline V gives CDR1 GTSNPN, CDR2 SVGIG (reference sequence). The CDR3 DNA sequence: TGTGCCTGGAGGGTATCTGGGGGTGCGGCTACGCAGTATTTT. This encodes CAWRVSGGAATQYF.

V usage is TRBV20-1 and J usage is TRBJ1-2; no definite D call. The CDR3 has 13 amino acids. V dropped 3 bases and J dropped 3 bases, with 11 bases sitting between them. CDR1 is DFQATT and CDR2 is SNEGSKA in the germline V gene (reference sequence). Here the CDR3 reads CSASGSSYYGYTF. Written as DNA, the CDR3 is TGCAGTGCTAGTGGTAGTTCATACTATGGCTACACCTTC.

For this clonotype: A much larger clone sits a single nucleotide away, making a read error possible. V usage is TRBV5-1 and J usage is TRBJ1-1, with D uncertain. CDR3 length: 16 residues. Looked up from germline, CDR1 is SGHRS and CDR2 is YFSETQ. The CDR3 region has the DNA TGCGCCAGCGGCTTTAGATGGTCGGGCCCTGGCACTGAAGCTTTCTTT. Translation gives CASGFRWSGPGTEAFF.

This clonotype was found many times. The rearrangement joins TRBV12-3 or TRBV12-4 to TRBJ1-2, with D perhaps matching TRBD1 (6 bases). V lost 5 bases and J lost 4, with 11 bases in between. The CDR3 sequence is 13 residues long. The CDR3 sequence: CASSRDTSYGYTF. The CDR3 DNA reads as TGTGCCAGCAGTCGGGACACCTCCTATGGCTACACCTTC.

This clonotype was detected ten times or more. The gene calls are TRBV29-1 and TRBJ1-2, with TRBD1 as a possible D gene (5 bases). The CDR3 totals 13 residues. Between the trimmed V and J ends, which lost 3 bases and 4 bases, there was a span of 12 bases. Germline V gene data show CDR1 as SQVTM and CDR2 as ANQGSEA. This chain's CDR3 is CSVEGGLSYGYTF. The CDR3, as DNA: TGCAGCGTTGAGGGGGGATTAAGCTATGGCTACACCTTC.

This clonotype showed up just a few times. The germline gene is not matched at one end of the junction; a read error may be the cause. The J gene is TRBJ2-5, the V gene TRBV6-2 or TRBV6-3; D is ambiguous. CDR3 length equals 14 residues. Germline CDR1 and CDR2: MNHEY and SVGEGT. The DNA for the CDR3 is TGTGCCGGCAGTTACTCGAGCCTAGGGGAGACCCAGTACTTC. Its translation: CAGSYSSLGETQYF.

This clonotype was counted at least ten times. This rearrangement joins TRBV20-1 to TRBJ1-5; the D gene is possibly TRBD1 (6 bases). Germline V gives CDR1 DFQATT, CDR2 SNEGSKA (reference sequence). This CDR3 region has 14 residues. V was shortened by 3 bases and J by 4 bases, with 13 bases between the two germline ends. CDR3 in amino acids: CSARTLQGNQPQHF. The CDR3 DNA reads as TGCAGTGCTAGGACCTTACAGGGAAATCAGCCCCAGCATTTT.

This clonotype was recorded once. The rearrangement joins TRBV7-9 to TRBJ2-1; either TRBD1 or TRBD2 may supply D (5 bases each). Germline V CDR1 and CDR2: SEHNR, FQNEAQ (reference sequence). Trimming took 1 base from V and 6 from J, leaving 13 bases between them. The CDR3 extends over 15 amino acids. The CDR3 region is CASSLVQAGLNEQFF. CDR3 nucleotides: TGTGCCAGCAGCTTAGTACAGGCGGGTCTCAATGAGCAGTTCTTC. The full variable domain, completed using reference TRBV7-9 and TRBJ2-1, is DTGVSQNPRHKITKRGQNVTFRCDPISEHNRLYWYRQTLGQGPEFLTYFQNEAQLEKSRLLSDRFSAERPKGSFSTLEIQRTEQGDSAMYLCASSLVQAGLNEQFFGPGTRLTVL.

In its sample, this clonotype was seen many times. The chain uses TRBV7-2 and TRBJ2-7, with 9 bases lining up with TRBD1. Looked up from germline, CDR1 is SGHTA and CDR2 is FQGNSA. The J segment lost 6 bases and the V segment lost 1 base, leaving 10 bases of the junction unmatched. The CDR3 runs to 16 residues. The chain's CDR3 is CASSLEGATGGLEQYF. CDR3 nucleotides: TGTGCCAGCAGCTTAGAGGGCGCGACAGGGGGGCTCGAGCAGTACTTC.

This clonotype occurred many times. This chain connects TRBV9 to TRBJ1-2, with TRBD1 matching 7 bases. Germline CDR1 reads SGDLS; CDR2 reads YYNGEE. CDR3 length: 14 amino acids. The V gene end was trimmed by 2 bases and the J gene end by 0 bases; junction bases not matched to a gene: 1. For the CDR3, the DNA is TGTGCCAGCAGCGTCGGGACAGCTAACTATGGCTACACCTTC. This sequence encodes CASSVGTANYGYTF.

The chain is built from TRBV3-1 and TRBJ1-2; TRBD1 might be the D (5 bases). The V end lost 4 bases, the J end lost 3 bases, and 15 bases lay between the germline ends. The CDR3 contains 15 residues. Germline-derived CDR1 and CDR2 are LGHDT and YNNKEL (reference sequence). DNA of the CDR3: TGTGCCAGCAGCCTAAGCTATCGACAGTACTATGGCTACACCTTC. Encoded protein: CASSLSYRQYYGYTF.